A selection of T cell receptor beta chains follows, all from one sample in a study of T cell repertoires in cytomegalovirus infection. The antigens of these receptors remain unknown. TCRdb passed the reads through MiXCR, listing each CDR3 protein once. The repertoire has around 100,000 distinct CDR3 sequences, about 9.5% of them found once; the top ten carry 30% to 40%. The source material was PBMCs, sequenced either directly or after in vitro stimulation (not recorded which). These TCRs come from a human donor in good health (CMV status not recorded). Some clones in this sample may be carry-over from other donors' samples. CDR3s include the opening cysteine and the closing phenylalanine or tryptophan. D genes are given only for firm matches. Only some rows state a clone size, as once, few, many or a class for expanded clones.

v_call	d_call	clone_size	j_call	cdr3_aa	cdr3_nt
TRBV5-4	.	few	TRBJ1-1	CASSLWTQTEAFF	TGTGCCAGCAGCTTGTGGACTCAAACTGAAGCTTTCTTT
TRBV7-2	.	large	TRBJ2-7	CASSLTAGPYEQYF	TGTGCCAGCAGCTTAACGGCTGGCCCCTACGAGCAGTACTTC
TRBV9	.	many	TRBJ2-1	CASSVRQANNEQFF	TGTGCCAGCAGCGTCCGACAGGCCAACAATGAGCAGTTCTTC
TRBV7-2	.	many	TRBJ1-1	CASSLWEGVNTEAFF	TGTGCCAGCAGCTTATGGGAGGGAGTGAACACTGAAGCTTTCTTT
TRBV19	TRBD2	.	TRBJ2-2	CASSSAGLGNTGELFF	TGTGCCAGTAGTAGTGCGGGACTAGGAAACACCGGGGAGCTGTTTTTT
TRBV28	TRBD1	many	TRBJ2-2	CASRLQGVSNTGELFF	TGTGCCAGCAGACTACAGGGGGTGTCGAACACCGGGGAGCTGTTTTTT
TRBV4-1	.	many	TRBJ1-4	CASSQDTLRPWNEKLFF	TGCGCCAGCAGCCAAGACACCCTGAGACCCTGGAATGAAAAACTGTTTTTT
TRBV7-8	.	many	TRBJ1-2	CASSLVAQGGYGYTF	TGTGCCAGCAGCTTAGTAGCACAGGGCGGCTATGGCTACACCTTC
TRBV6-2/TRBV6-3	.	.	TRBJ1-1	CASSDRRTVNTEAFF	TGTGCCAGCTCAGATAGACGGACTGTGAACACTGAAGCTTTCTTT
TRBV4-1	TRBD1	many	TRBJ1-4	CASSQVGTGNEKLFF	TGCGCCAGCAGCCAAGTTGGGACAGGGAATGAAAAACTGTTTTTT
TRBV19	TRBD1	many	TRBJ2-1	CASSIVAGQGYNEQFF	TGTGCCAGTAGTATAGTTGCTGGACAGGGGTACAATGAGCAGTTCTTC
TRBV7-2	TRBD1	many	TRBJ2-1	CASTLGQGSNEQFF	TGTGCCAGCACCCTCGGACAGGGGAGCAATGAGCAGTTCTTC
TRBV19	TRBD1	.	TRBJ2-3	CASSIRGPDTQYF	TGTGCCAGTAGTATCAGGGGGCCAGATACGCAGTATTTT
TRBV5-4	TRBD1	.	TRBJ2-7	CASSLGTGPSYEQYF	TGTGCCAGCAGCTTGGGGACAGGACCCTCCTACGAGCAGTACTTC
TRBV5-6	.	.	TRBJ1-2	CASSLVRGRDYGYTF	TGTGCCAGCAGCTTGGTGCGGGGAAGGGACTATGGCTACACCTTC
TRBV7-2	TRBD1	.	TRBJ1-5	CASSLQGAPEDYQPQHF	TGTGCCAGCAGCTTACAGGGGGCGCCTGAAGATTATCAGCCCCAGCATTTT
TRBV9	.	many	TRBJ2-1	CASSVDKGKGEQFF	TGTGCCAGCAGCGTAGACAAGGGTAAGGGTGAGCAGTTCTTC
TRBV6-2/TRBV6-3	TRBD2	few	TRBJ2-5	CASRSSGSGETQYF	TGTGCCAGCAGATCTAGCGGGAGTGGAGAGACCCAGTACTTC
TRBV12-3/TRBV12-4	.	.	TRBJ1-5	CASSWQAHNQPQHF	TGTGCCAGCTCCTGGCAGGCCCATAATCAGCCCCAGCATTTT
TRBV7-2	TRBD2	many	TRBJ2-2	CASRKPSGRGAGELFF	TGTGCCAGCAGGAAACCGAGCGGGAGAGGGGCCGGGGAGCTGTTTTTT
TRBV28	TRBD1	.	TRBJ1-2	CASSSGQGSIGYTF	TGTGCCAGCAGTTCAGGACAGGGTTCAATTGGCTACACCTTC
TRBV4-1	.	many	TRBJ2-1	CASSQGGTRAGNEQFF	TGCGCCAGCAGCCAAGGGGGGACCCGAGCCGGGAATGAGCAGTTCTTC
TRBV7-8	.	.	TRBJ1-5	CASSLRGGGQPQHF	TGTGCCAGCAGCTTAAGGGGTGGCGGTCAGCCCCAGCATTTT
TRBV15	.	.	TRBJ2-2	CATSRDLSGGELFF	TGTGCCACCAGCAGAGATCTATCCGGCGGGGAGCTGTTTTTT
TRBV28	.	many	TRBJ2-4	CATSAGALPSNIQYF	TGTGCCACTTCAGCAGGGGCCTTACCTTCAAACATTCAGTACTTC
TRBV7-2	TRBD1	many	TRBJ1-2	CASSLAGTGNGYTF	TGTGCCAGCAGCTTAGCCGGGACAGGGAATGGCTACACCTTC
TRBV2	.	.	TRBJ2-1	CASSELWSSYNEQFF	TGTGCCAGCAGTGAACTGTGGTCCTCCTACAATGAGCAGTTCTTC
TRBV7-2	.	many	TRBJ1-2	CASSSPGERGYTF	TGTGCCAGCAGCTCCCCAGGGGAGAGAGGCTACACCTTC
TRBV19	.	.	TRBJ2-5	CASSIGGSPVAQETQYF	TGTGCCAGTAGTATTGGAGGCAGTCCCGTGGCTCAAGAGACCCAGTACTTC
TRBV10-3	.	many	TRBJ1-2	CAISESRGDYGYTF	TGTGCCATCAGTGAGTCTCGCGGGGACTATGGCTACACCTTC
TRBV7-9	TRBD1	many	TRBJ1-2	CASSYDRVAHGYTF	TGTGCCAGCAGCTACGACAGGGTAGCGCATGGCTACACCTTC
TRBV7-6	.	.	TRBJ1-1	CASSLVRGARDEAFF	TGTGCCAGCAGCTTAGTGCGGGGGGCGCGGGATGAAGCTTTCTTT
TRBV6-5	.	.	TRBJ2-6	CASRYSSGANVLTF	TGTGCCAGCAGGTACAGCTCTGGGGCCAACGTCCTGACTTTC
TRBV7-9	.	many	TRBJ1-1	CASSLLGSIEAFF	TGTGCCAGCAGCTTACTGGGATCCATTGAAGCTTTCTTT
TRBV7-2	TRBD2	many	TRBJ2-3	CASSFGRTSGGSTDTQYF	TGTGCCAGCAGCTTTGGCCGGACTAGCGGGGGGAGCACAGATACGCAGTATTTT
TRBV6-6	.	few	TRBJ1-5	CASSSRRRNGNQPQHF	TGTGCCAGCAGTTCCCGTCGGAGGAACGGCAATCAGCCCCAGCATTTT
TRBV27	TRBD1	many	TRBJ1-1	CASSRQGMNTEAFF	TGTGCCAGCAGTCGACAGGGAATGAACACTGAAGCTTTCTTT
TRBV6-2/TRBV6-3	TRBD1	.	TRBJ1-1	CASIPGQDWGTEAFF	TGTGCCAGCATCCCGGGACAGGATTGGGGCACTGAAGCTTTCTTT
TRBV6-2/TRBV6-3	TRBD2	few	TRBJ2-1	CASLDWTSGKSYNEQFF	TGTGCCAGCCTCGATTGGACTAGCGGGAAATCTTACAATGAGCAGTTCTTC
TRBV27	.	many	TRBJ1-3	CASSLSGQIYSGNTIYF	TGTGCCAGCAGTTTATCTGGACAGATCTACTCTGGAAACACCATATATTTT
TRBV7-8	TRBD2	.	TRBJ2-1	CASSVSGTRLTVEQFF	TGTGCCAGCAGCGTTTCGGGGACTAGGCTTACGGTTGAGCAGTTCTTC
TRBV30	TRBD2	many	TRBJ2-1	CAWDTSGRAWSYNEQFF	TGTGCCTGGGATACTAGCGGGAGGGCCTGGTCCTACAATGAGCAGTTCTTC
TRBV27	.	.	TRBJ1-5	CASSHRENQPQHF	TGTGCCAGCAGTCACCGAGAGAATCAGCCCCAGCATTTT
TRBV7-6	TRBD2	many	TRBJ2-1	CASGTSSYNEQFF	TGTGCCAGCGGGACTAGCTCCTACAATGAGCAGTTCTTC
TRBV7-9	.	many	TRBJ1-1	CASSSLGPGENTEAFF	TGTGCCAGCAGCTCACTCGGGCCGGGGGAGAACACTGAAGCTTTCTTT
TRBV12-3/TRBV12-4	TRBD2	.	TRBJ2-5	CASSFFLGLAGEETQYF	TGTGCCAGCAGTTTCTTCCTCGGACTAGCGGGGGAAGAGACCCAGTACTTC